This TCR beta chain was sequenced for a study of shared clonotypes between healthy human individuals. Study in general: Each donor had three CD4 naive, three CD4 memory, two CD8 naive and one CD8 memory plate.

Study conclusions and caveats: Clonotypes not shared had lower generation probabilities than those common to all four donors.

Details on this clone: What it binds is unknown.

Germline V gene lookup returns CDR1 MNHEY and CDR2 SVGAGI. The CDR3 covers 15 residues. V was cut by 2 bases and J by 7 bases, with 15 bases left in between. Over several immunoSEQ plates, each subset's genomic DNA was distributed in even portions. Clones were sequenced by immunoSEQ multiplex PCR, and TCRdb holds only the in-frame ones, with some missing. The sample lists some 2,500,000 clones; around 93% were seen once. The sequence came from a man between 18 and 35 years old in good health. Some clones in this sample may be carry-over from other donors' samples. This rearrangement joins TRBV6-5 to TRBJ1-5; D not certain. Material for sequencing was naive CD4+ T cells from PBMCs. The subset was: CD45RA+ positively selected. This CDR3 reads CASSYVPPYRQPQHF. In DNA form, the CDR3 reads TGTGCCAGCAGTTACGTACCGCCATACCGGCAGCCCCAGCATTTT.